This entry features one T cell receptor beta chain sequence. Profiling relied on immunoSEQ multiplex PCR, and the TCRdb table lists in-frame clones only, not all of them. This table holds around 99,000 clones, 80% to 90% found once. V was trimmed by 5 bases and J by 8 bases, leaving 10 bases between them. Germline CDR1 KGHSH, CDR2 LQKENI. The CDR3 loop spans 12 amino acids. The record originates from a study of radiation and T cells in renal cell carcinoma. The time point: blood 4 weeks post-SBRT, at nephrectomy. This sample's treatment: 15 Gy SBRT to primary tumor, nephrectomy 4 weeks later. Nephrectomy followed 15 Gy stereotactic body radiation by 4 weeks. Serial blood draws occurred at baseline and 2 and 4 weeks post-SBRT.

The chain uses TRBV18 and TRBJ2-4; D is uncertain. The sequences come from blood, collected from a patient whose treatment included radiotherapy and nephrectomy. The sequence derives from a man aged 60 to 69 with renal cell carcinoma. The CDR3 nucleotides read TGTGCCAGCTCATTACAAGGTGACATTCAGTACTTC. Amino acid sequence: CASSLQGDIQYF.